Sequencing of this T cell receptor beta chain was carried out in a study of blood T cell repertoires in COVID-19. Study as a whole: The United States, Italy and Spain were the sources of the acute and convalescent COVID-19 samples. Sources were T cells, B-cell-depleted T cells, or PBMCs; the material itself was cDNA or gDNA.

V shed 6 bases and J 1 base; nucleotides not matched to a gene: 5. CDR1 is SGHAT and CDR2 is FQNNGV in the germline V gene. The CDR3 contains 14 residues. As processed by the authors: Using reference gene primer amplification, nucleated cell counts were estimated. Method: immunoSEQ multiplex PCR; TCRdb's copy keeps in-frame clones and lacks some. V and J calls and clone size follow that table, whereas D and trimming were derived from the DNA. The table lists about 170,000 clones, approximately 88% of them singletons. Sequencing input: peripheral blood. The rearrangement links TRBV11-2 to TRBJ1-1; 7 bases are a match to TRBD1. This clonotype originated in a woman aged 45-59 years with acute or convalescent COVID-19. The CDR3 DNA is TGTGCCAGCAGTCAACGGACAGGGAACACTGAAGCTTTCTTT. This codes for CASSQRTGNTEAFF. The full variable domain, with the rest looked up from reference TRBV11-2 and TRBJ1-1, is EAGVAQSPRYKIIEKRQSVAFWCNPISGHATLYWYQQILGQGPKLLIQFQNNGVVDDSQLPKDRFSAERLKGVDSTLKIQPAKLEDSAVYLCASSQRTGNTEAFFGQGTRLTVV.